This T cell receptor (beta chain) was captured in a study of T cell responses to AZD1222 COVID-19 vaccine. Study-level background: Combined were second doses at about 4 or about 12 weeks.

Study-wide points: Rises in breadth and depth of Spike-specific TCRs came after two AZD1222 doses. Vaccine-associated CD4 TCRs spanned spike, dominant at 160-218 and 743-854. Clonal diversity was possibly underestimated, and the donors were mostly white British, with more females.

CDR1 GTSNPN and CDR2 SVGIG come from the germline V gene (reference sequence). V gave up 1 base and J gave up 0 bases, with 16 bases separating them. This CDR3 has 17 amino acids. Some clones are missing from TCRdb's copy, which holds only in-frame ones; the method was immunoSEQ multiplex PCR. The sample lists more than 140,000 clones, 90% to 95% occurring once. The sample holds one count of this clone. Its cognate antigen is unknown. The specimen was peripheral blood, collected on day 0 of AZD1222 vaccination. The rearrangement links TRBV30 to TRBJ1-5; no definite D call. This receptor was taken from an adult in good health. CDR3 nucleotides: TGTGCCTGGAGTGAGGAGGCAGCAGATTATAGCAATCAGCCCCAGCATTTT. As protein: CAWSEEAADYSNQPQHF.